A single sample is the source of the 30 T cell receptor beta chains below, sequenced in a study of Graves' ophthalmopathy and Graves' hyperthyroidism. Amplification from RNA transcripts yielded the TCR beta CDR3 regions. First-round RT-PCR used HTBI primers; second-round multiplex PCR followed. TCRdb re-analysed the multiplex PCR reads in MiXCR, keeping a single row per CDR3 protein. Here the sample spans hundreds of thousands of distinct CDR3 sequences, roughly 20% being singletons. The specimen sequenced was peripheral blood. The receptors stem from a young woman with stable Graves' hyperthyroidism. Some clones in this sample may be carry-over from other donors' samples.

Only a few counts were recorded for this clonotype. The V gene is TRBV29-1, the J gene TRBJ2-2, with D unresolved. Germline V gene lookup returns CDR1 SQVTM and CDR2 ANQGSEA. CDR3 size: 14 residues. The V end was cut by 5 bases, the J end by 6 bases, with 16 bases between. The CDR3 region is CSVILPGRPGELFF. Here the CDR3 DNA reads TGCAGCGTTATTCTCCCTGGGCGGCCCGGGGAGCTGTTTTTT.

This clonotype was recorded many times. V is TRBV5-1 and J is TRBJ1-1; D is ambiguous. Germline V CDR1 and CDR2: SGHRS, YFSETQ. This CDR3 is built from 13 residues. V was pared by 2 bases and J by 5 bases, with 10 bases between. CDR3 bases: TGCGCCAGCAGCTTAGACACGGGTACTGAAGCTTTCTTT. It codes for CASSLDTGTEAFF.

This clonotype showed up many times. This chain links TRBV13 with TRBJ2-5; TRBD2 matches at 7 bases. The germline V gene encodes CDR1 PRHDT and CDR2 FYEKMQ (reference sequence). This CDR3 region has 16 residues. V shed 2 bases and J 2 bases; nucleotides not matched to a gene: 8. CDR3 nucleotide sequence: TGTGCCAGCAGCTTATTACCCCTAGCGGCTCAAGAGACCCAGTACTTC. The encoded protein is CASSLLPLAAQETQYF.

This clonotype was seen at least ten times. The V and J genes are TRBV12-3 or TRBV12-4 and TRBJ1-1, with a possible D match to TRBD1 (6 bases). This CDR3 contains 15 residues. V was trimmed by 5 bases and J by 3 bases, leaving 16 bases between them. In nucleotides, the CDR3 is TGTGCCAGCAGTAAAACCCGCAGGGGCTACACTGAAGCTTTCTTT. Its protein is CASSKTRRGYTEAFF.

This clonotype was counted ten times or more. The J gene is TRBJ2-5, the V gene TRBV12-3 or TRBV12-4; D is possibly TRBD2 (6 bases). This CDR3 spans 16 amino acids. The germline V and J ends were trimmed by 4 bases and 1 base, with 16 bases remaining between them. The CDR3 bases are TGTGCCAGCAGTTCAAGGGTTGGGGGACTCCAAGAGACCCAGTACTTC. Amino acid sequence: CASSSRVGGLQETQYF.

This chain joins TRBV19 and TRBJ1-3, with D possibly being TRBD1 (6 bases). Trimming cost V 4 bases and J 0 bases, with 10 bases left between them. The CDR3 spans 15 residues. Germline V gene lookup returns CDR1 LNHDA and CDR2 SQIVND (reference sequence). The CDR3, as DNA: TGTGCCAGTAGTAGCAGGACAGCCTCTGGAAACACCATATATTTT. This translates into CASSSRTASGNTIYF.

The rearrangement uses TRBV28 and TRBJ2-2, with 7 bases aligning to TRBD2. The CDR3 is made up of 15 amino acids. Germline lookup yields CDR1 MDHEN and CDR2 SYDVKM. The V and J ends lost 7 bases and 4 bases, in that order; junction bases with no gene match: 9. DNA for the CDR3: TGTGCCAGCACCTTGGTGGGGGGGAGCACCGGGGAGCTGTTTTTT. Translating it yields CASTLVGGSTGELFF. The whole variable domain, remainder taken from reference TRBV28 and TRBJ2-2, is DVKVTQSSRYLVKRTGEKVFLECVQDMDHENMFWYRQDPGLGLRLIYFSYDVKMKEKGDIPEGYSVSREKKERFSLILESASTNQTSMYLCASTLVGGSTGELFFGEGSRLTVL.

The rearrangement links TRBV3-1 to TRBJ2-5; 7 bases map to TRBD1. The CDR3 contains 13 residues. Germline loops: CDR1 LGHDT, CDR2 YNNKEL (reference sequence). V lost 3 bases and J lost 5; bases outside the gene matches: 3. The CDR3 is CASSQTGRETQYF. Here the CDR3 DNA reads TGTGCCAGCAGCCAGACAGGGCGGGAGACCCAGTACTTC.

CDR3 in DNA: TGTGCCAGCAGTGAAGGACTAGGGACTGTCTACGAGCAGTACTTC. Encoded protein: CASSEGLGTVYEQYF. The gene calls are TRBV6-1 and TRBJ2-7, with D possibly TRBD2 on 6 matching bases. V gave up 1 base and J gave up 3 bases, with 13 bases separating them. Germline assignment: CDR1 MNHNS and CDR2 SASEGT. This CDR3 is built from 15 residues.

V is TRBV6-5 and J is TRBJ1-2; the match to TRBD1 covers 7 bases. The CDR3 is made up of 14 amino acids. Germline-derived CDR1 and CDR2 are MNHEY and SVGAGI. Unmatched junction bases numbered 7, after V lost 2 bases and J lost 7 bases. The CDR3 DNA is TGTGCCAGCAGTTACGTACAAGGGGGCGGTGGCTACACCTTC. Translation: CASSYVQGGGGYTF.

This clonotype was counted many times. This sequence joins TRBV12-3 or TRBV12-4 and TRBJ2-7; D is possibly TRBD1 or TRBD2 (5 bases each). CDR3 length: 15 amino acids. V lost 5 bases, J lost 2 bases, and 16 bases lay in between. CDR3 sequence reads: CASSLTGQRTYEQYF. DNA for the CDR3: TGTGCCAGCAGTCTAACGGGGCAGAGGACCTACGAGCAGTACTTC.

This clonotype was seen repeatedly, ten times or more. The gene calls are TRBV5-1 and TRBJ1-1, with D perhaps TRBD1 (5 bases). There are 16 residues in the CDR3. Trimming left V 0 bases short and J 5 bases short, with 17 bases between. Looked up from germline, CDR1 is SGHRS and CDR2 is YFSETQ. The CDR3 reads CASSLGVPQGGTEAFF. As DNA, the CDR3 is TGCGCCAGCAGCTTGGGGGTTCCCCAGGGTGGGACTGAAGCTTTCTTT.

This clonotype has a handful of counts. This chain joins TRBV11-2 and TRBJ2-7; D might be TRBD1 or TRBD2, each matching 6 bases. This CDR3 is 17 amino acids long. The V end was cut by 2 bases, the J end by 5 bases, with 22 bases between. Germline CDR1 SGHAT, CDR2 FQNNGV. This chain's CDR3 is CASSLRGAGSGGDEQYF. The CDR3 region has the DNA TGTGCCAGCAGCTTAAGGGGGGCTGGGTCGGGCGGCGACGAGCAGTACTTC.

This clonotype was counted at least ten times. The genes are TRBV6-5 and TRBJ2-5; TRBD1 agrees at 12 bases. Germline-derived CDR1 and CDR2 are MNHEY and SVGAGI. CDR3 length: 16 amino acids. V dropped 5 bases and J dropped 5; count of bases not matched to a gene: 9. CDR3 loop: CASSTSGTGGSETQYF. The DNA of the CDR3 is TGTGCCAGCAGTACATCCGGGACAGGGGGCTCGGAGACCCAGTACTTC.

This clonotype was seen only a few times. This sequence joins TRBV20-1 and TRBJ1-5; TRBD1 is a possible D gene (6 bases). CDR3 length: 15 residues. V was pared by 5 bases and J by 1 base, with 15 bases between. Looked up from germline, CDR1 is DFQATT and CDR2 is SNEGSKA (reference sequence). The CDR3: CSAGQGGLSNQPQHF. The CDR3 region has the DNA TGCAGTGCTGGGCAAGGGGGTCTCAGCAATCAGCCCCAGCATTTT.

About this clonotype: This may be a read error, as it is one base from a much larger clone. V and J are TRBV30 and TRBJ2-5; no clear D. The V end lost 3 bases, the J end lost 5 bases, and 13 bases lay between the germline ends. The CDR3 is 13 amino acids. The germline V gene has CDR1 GTSNPN and CDR2 SVGIG (reference sequence). CDR3 sequence: CAWRLSGSETQYF. The DNA for the CDR3 is TGTGCCTGGAGACTCTCGGGTTCGGAGACCCAGTACTTC.

The CDR3 DNA reads TGTGCCAGCGGGCCAAGGGGGGTAAAGGACACTGAAGCTTTCTTT. Translated, it gives CASGPRGVKDTEAFF. The V and J genes are TRBV12-3 or TRBV12-4 and TRBJ1-1, with a weak D call TRBD1 (6 bases). The CDR3 runs 15 residues. Trimming pared 8 bases from V and 3 bases from J, leaving 19 bases between.

Only one count was recorded for this clonotype. The V call is TRBV19, the J call TRBJ2-5; D not resolved. The CDR3 has 15 amino acids. Germline V gives CDR1 LNHDA, CDR2 SQIVND (reference sequence). The ends were cut back, 2 bases at V and 2 bases at J, with 12 bases in the middle. The CDR3: CASSISSAGQETQYF. As DNA, the CDR3 is TGTGCCAGTAGTATAAGCTCCGCCGGACAAGAGACCCAGTACTTC.

The gene calls are TRBV28 and TRBJ1-2, with 7 bases matching TRBD1. Trimming at V came to 5 bases and at J to 14 bases, leaving 8 bases not matched to a gene. CDR3 size: 11 residues. The germline CDR1 and CDR2 sequences are MDHEN and SYDVKM. In DNA, the CDR3 is TGTGCCAGCAGTCCTGCTAGGGGGCAAACCTTC. Translated: CASSPARGQTF.

This clonotype was found many times. Likely a read error: the CDR3 ends without its conserved phenylalanine or tryptophan. Because the CDR3's place on the DNA is in doubt, the DNA is left out and the CDR3 is given as listed by TCRdb. The rearrangement uses TRBV28 and TRBJ2-7; the D call of TRBD1 is as the table states it, not checked on the DNA. The CDR3 spans 11 residues, counting both ends. Germline CDR1 reads MDHEN; CDR2 reads SYDVKM. The CDR3 loop is CASSFPLGGEP.

This clonotype was seen more than once but under ten times. V gene TRBV11-2 combines with J gene TRBJ2-2, with a possible D match to TRBD1 (7 bases). Trimming took off 1 base at V and 4 bases at J, with 13 bases between the two ends. There are 16 residues in the CDR3. Germline V gives CDR1 SGHAT, CDR2 FQNNGV. As DNA, the CDR3 is TGTGCCAGCAGCTTAGGAGGCCAGGGGGGCACCGGGGAGCTGTTTTTT. Its translation is CASSLGGQGGTGELFF.

This clonotype occurred many times. The rearrangement uses TRBV6-5 and TRBJ1-1, with TRBD1 identical over 8 bases. Germline CDR1 and CDR2: MNHEY and SVGAGI. With 0 bases clipped from V and 2 bases from J, the junction kept 8 bases outside the gene matches. This CDR3 spans 17 amino acids. The CDR3 coding sequence is TGTGCCAGCAGTTACTCGAAACAGGGGGTGGGCAACACTGAAGCTTTCTTT. Its translation is CASSYSKQGVGNTEAFF.

This clonotype has only a few counts. This chain joins TRBV4-1 and TRBJ1-1, with a tentative D call TRBD1 (5 bases). The CDR3 has 12 residues. V shed 3 bases and J shed 11 bases, with 13 bases lying between them. In germline, CDR1 is MGHRA, CDR2 YSYEKL. CDR3 sequence reads: CASSQYLGTAFF. CDR3 in DNA: TGCGCCAGCAGCCAGTATTTGGGGACCGCTTTCTTT.

In its sample, this clonotype was seen a few times. The conserved final phenylalanine or tryptophan is absent from the CDR3, which likely points to a read error. The gene calls are TRBV11-2 and TRBJ2-2, with TRBD1 identical over 9 bases. CDR3 size: 16 residues. Trimming took 5 bases from V and 1 from J; bases not matched to a gene: 5. Germline assignment: CDR1 SGHAT and CDR2 FQNNGV. The CDR3 sequence: CASSPRTGVNTGELFL. The CDR3 coding sequence is TGTGCCAGCAGCCCTAGGACAGGGGTGAACACCGGGGAGCTGTTTTTG.

This clonotype was counted at least ten times. The V gene is TRBV27, the J gene TRBJ2-7; TRBD2 matches at 15 bases. The CDR3 runs to 15 residues. The junction had 3 bases not matched to a gene; V was cut back by 3 bases and J by 6 bases. CDR1 is MNHEY and CDR2 is SMNVEV in the germline V gene (reference sequence). This chain's CDR3 is CASSFSGLAGGEQYF. CDR3 nucleotide sequence: TGTGCCAGCAGTTTCTCGGGACTAGCGGGAGGCGAGCAGTACTTC.

In its sample, this clonotype was seen many times. The chain joins TRBV6-2 or TRBV6-3 to TRBJ2-3; the D is unclear. This CDR3 is 11 amino acids long. The germline V gene has CDR1 MNHEY and CDR2 SVGEGT. V was clipped by 2 bases and J by 12 bases, with 9 bases between them. The CDR3, as DNA: TGTGCCAGCAGTTACCCTCCATTACAGTATTTT. Its protein is CASSYPPLQYF.

Many counts were recorded for this clonotype. The rearrangement links TRBV30 to TRBJ2-7; the D is unclear. This CDR3 comprises 12 residues. The germline V gene encodes CDR1 GTSNPN and CDR2 SVGIG (reference sequence). The germline V and J ends were trimmed by 2 bases and 0 bases, with 5 bases remaining between them. This CDR3 is CAWSPPSYEQYF. CDR3 bases: TGTGCCTGGAGTCCTCCCTCCTACGAGCAGTACTTC.

Here the CDR3 reads CATSDSFGTIDEQYF. The CDR3 region has the DNA TGTGCCACCAGTGATTCCTTCGGGACTATTGACGAGCAGTACTTC. V usage is TRBV24-1 and J usage is TRBJ2-7, with 7 bases matching TRBD2. The J segment lost 5 bases and the V segment lost 2 bases, leaving 8 bases of the junction unmatched. Germline assignment: CDR1 KGHDR and CDR2 SFDVKD. The CDR3 contains 15 residues.

The sample holds a few counts of this clonotype. This chain uses TRBV6-2 or TRBV6-3 with TRBJ2-7; TRBD2 might be the D (6 bases). Trimming took 6 bases from V and 6 from J, leaving 15 bases between them. The germline V gene has CDR1 MNHEY and CDR2 SVGEGT. There are 13 residues in the CDR3. CDR3 in DNA: TGTGCCAGCAGCCCCGGGACTCCACCCGAGCAGTACTTC. It specifies CASSPGTPPEQYF.

This clonotype was observed at least ten times. The V call is TRBV30, the J call TRBJ2-5; D remains unclear. The germline V gene has CDR1 GTSNPN and CDR2 SVGIG (reference sequence). V was trimmed by 0 bases and J by 9 bases, leaving 8 bases between them. The CDR3 extends over 11 amino acids. The CDR3 spells CAWSVLGSQYF. Here the CDR3 DNA reads TGTGCCTGGAGTGTACTGGGGTCCCAGTACTTC.